One and the same sample provided the 23 T cell receptor beta chains below, sequenced in a study of identifying expanded T cells in peripheral blood. Clones were sequenced by immunoSEQ multiplex PCR, and TCRdb holds only the in-frame ones, with some missing. The sample shows approximately 140,000 clones, around 88% of them seen only once. The sample taken for sequencing was blood. These receptors originate from a person between 18 and 75 years old in good health.

The chain is built from TRBV5-1 and TRBJ1-4; a weak D match, TRBD1 (6 bases). V was shortened by 7 bases and J by 1 base, with 11 bases between the two germline ends. The germline V gene encodes CDR1 SGHRS and CDR2 YFSETQ. The CDR3 extends over 14 amino acids. The CDR3 coding sequence is TGCGCCAGCCGGGGAGGGGGAACTAATGAAAAACTGTTTTTT. Translated, it gives CASRGGGTNEKLFF.

The J gene is TRBJ2-7, the V gene TRBV2; TRBD1 matches 7 bases. The CDR3 has 14 residues. Germline V gene data show CDR1 as SNHLY and CDR2 as FYNNEI. V gave up 6 bases and J gave up 0 bases; unmatched junction bases: 5. The DNA for the CDR3 is TGTGCCAGCAGCGGGACAGAAGCCTCCTACGAGCAGTACTTC. This sequence encodes CASSGTEASYEQYF.

This clone was detected once. V usage is TRBV6-5 and J usage is TRBJ1-1; D may be TRBD1 (5 bases). V was cut by 2 bases and J by 0 bases, with 13 bases left in between. This CDR3 is 16 amino acids long. The germline CDR1 and CDR2 sequences are MNHEY and SVGAGI. The CDR3 protein is CASSYSFGAVNTEAFF. Written as DNA, the CDR3 is TGTGCCAGCAGTTACAGTTTTGGGGCCGTGAACACTGAAGCTTTCTTT.

V and J are TRBV5-5 and TRBJ1-4; D perhaps matches TRBD1 (5 bases). CDR1 and CDR2 (germline): SGHKS, YYEKEE (reference sequence). The CDR3 covers 15 residues. Trimming took off 1 base at V and 6 bases at J, with 13 bases between the two ends. The CDR3 DNA sequence: TGTGCCAGCAGCTTGACCCCCCCCAGGGATGAAAAACTGTTTTTT. Amino acid sequence: CASSLTPPRDEKLFF.

In this sample, this clone turned up once. The chain is built from TRBV28 and TRBJ2-2, with D uncertain. V was shortened by 2 bases and J by 3 bases, with 10 bases between the two germline ends. Per germline, CDR1 MDHEN and CDR2 SYDVKM. The CDR3 consists of 15 residues. The CDR3 loop reads CASSLVSPDTGELFF. CDR3 bases: TGTGCCAGCAGTTTAGTCTCGCCAGACACCGGGGAGCTGTTTTTT.

The chain is built from TRBV18 and TRBJ2-7; D is possibly TRBD2 (5 bases). The CDR3 contains 12 residues. Germline loops: CDR1 KGHSH, CDR2 LQKENI. V was clipped by 3 bases and J by 7 bases, with 10 bases between them. This chain's CDR3 is CASSPVRGEQYF. The CDR3 region has the DNA TGTGCCAGCTCACCGGTGCGAGGGGAGCAGTACTTC.

V gene TRBV7-8 combines with J gene TRBJ2-2; 8 bases line up with TRBD2. Germline trimming cut 6 bases from V and 6 bases from J; bases unmatched to any gene: 24. The length of the CDR3 is 20 residues. Germline V gene data show CDR1 as SGHVS and CDR2 as FQNEAQ. In DNA form, the CDR3 reads TGTGCCAGCAGGCCCCCTTTATCCCAATCCGGGACTAGAGTATCCGGGGAGCTGTTTTTT. It translates to CASRPPLSQSGTRVSGELFF.

The chain links TRBV5-1 to TRBJ2-3; D is ambiguous. Germline CDR1 is SGHRS and CDR2 is YFSETQ. The CDR3 consists of 15 residues. Trimming shortened V by 4 bases and J by 2 bases, and 14 bases separated the two germline ends. The CDR3 sequence: CASSPRSVDTDTQYF. The CDR3 region has the DNA TGCGCCAGCAGCCCGAGGAGTGTAGACACAGATACGCAGTATTTT.

This chain uses TRBV15 with TRBJ1-4; no clear D gene. Germline-derived CDR1 and CDR2 are LNHNV and YYDKDF (reference sequence). This CDR3 contains 16 residues. V was shortened by 6 bases and J by 1 base, with 15 bases between the two germline ends. The CDR3 DNA follows: TGTGCCACCAGATCCCTCCAGATAGGAACTAATGAAAAACTGTTTTTT. It encodes CATRSLQIGTNEKLFF.

The V call is TRBV5-6, the J call TRBJ1-5; maybe TRBD1 (6 bases). Looked up from germline, CDR1 is SGHDT and CDR2 is YYEEEE. This CDR3 is 15 amino acids long. V dropped 2 bases and J dropped 6 bases, with 15 bases sitting between them. CDR3 sequence reads: CASSFGVGTPQPQHF. The DNA of the CDR3 is TGTGCCAGCAGCTTCGGAGTAGGGACACCTCAGCCCCAGCATTTT. The variable domain in full, completed from reference TRBV5-6 and TRBJ1-5, reads DAGVTQSPTHLIKTRGQQVTLRCSPKSGHDTVSWYQQALGQGPQFIFQYYEEEERQRGNFPDRFSGHQFPNYSSELNVNALLLGDSALYLCASSFGVGTPQPQHFGDGTRLSIL.

Worth noting for this clone: Germline and junction disagree at one end, which may indicate a read error. The sample contains more than one DNA sequence encoding this CDR3. The chain links TRBV6-6 to TRBJ2-3, with no clear D. CDR3 length equals 12 residues. The V gene's germline CDR1 is MNHNY and CDR2 SVGAGI (reference sequence). CDR3 protein: CASSYSSDTQYF. CDR3 coding DNA: TGTGCCAGCAGCTACTCTTCAGATACGCAGTATTTT.

The chain couples TRBV19 to TRBJ1-2; maybe TRBD1 (6 bases). V shed 2 bases and J shed 6 bases, with 10 bases lying between them. The germline V gene encodes CDR1 LNHDA and CDR2 SQIVND (reference sequence). The CDR3 covers 13 residues. In DNA form, the CDR3 reads TGTGCCAGTAGTATACAGGGGATGGATGGCTACACCTTC. This sequence encodes CASSIQGMDGYTF.

This chain connects TRBV7-8 to TRBJ1-5; D perhaps matches TRBD1 (5 bases). Per the germline V gene, CDR1 is SGHVS and CDR2 is FQNEAQ. The CDR3 is 16 amino acids. With 1 base removed from V and 0 bases from J, the gap between germline ends came to 10 bases. The CDR3 reads CASSLGGPYSNQPQHF. For the CDR3, the DNA is TGTGCCAGCAGCTTAGGGGGCCCGTATAGCAATCAGCCCCAGCATTTT.

The chain carries TRBV7-2 and TRBJ2-7; D remains ambiguous. Trimming took off 5 bases at V and 1 base at J, with 15 bases between the two ends. CDR1 and CDR2 (germline): SGHTA, FQGNSA. The CDR3 has 15 residues. The CDR3 reads CASSEDRSRSYEQYF. In DNA form, the CDR3 reads TGTGCCAGCAGCGAAGATCGGAGCAGATCCTACGAGCAGTACTTC.

This clone has only one observation. This chain connects TRBV2 to TRBJ2-1; 8 bases are shared with TRBD1. The V segment lost 2 bases and the J segment 7 bases; nucleotides outside the gene matches: 4. Germline assignment: CDR1 SNHLY and CDR2 FYNNEI. This CDR3 is built from 14 residues. CDR3 in amino acids: CASSERTGRNEQFF. The CDR3 DNA sequence: TGTGCCAGCAGTGAAAGGACAGGGAGGAATGAGCAGTTCTTC.

V and J are TRBV5-1 and TRBJ2-7; 8 nucleotides agree with TRBD2. The CDR3 contains 15 residues. CDR1 and CDR2 from the germline V gene are SGHRS and YFSETQ. The J segment lost 2 bases and the V segment lost 3 bases, leaving 7 bases of the junction unmatched. CDR3 DNA sequence: TGCGCCAGCAGCTCCGTAGCGGGAATGACCTACGAGCAGTACTTC. Protein: CASSSVAGMTYEQYF.

In this sample, this clone turned up once. V usage is TRBV9 and J usage is TRBJ2-4; D might be TRBD1 (6 bases). V was trimmed by 0 bases and J by 0 bases, leaving 13 bases between them. Germline CDR1 and CDR2: SGDLS and YYNGEE. CDR3 length equals 17 residues. The chain's CDR3 is CASSVGNRDLAKNIQYF. DNA for the CDR3: TGTGCCAGCAGCGTAGGGAACAGGGATCTAGCCAAAAACATTCAGTACTTC.

The chain combines TRBV29-1 with TRBJ2-7; 7 positions match TRBD1. This CDR3 is built from 15 residues. Trimming removed 4 bases from V and 5 bases from J; junction bases left unmatched: 14. From germline, CDR1 is SQVTM and CDR2 ANQGSEA. The CDR3 DNA follows: TGCAGCGTTGCTCAAAACAGGGGCTCTCCCCACGAGCAGTACTTC. Amino acids: CSVAQNRGSPHEQYF.

The rearrangement links TRBV5-4 to TRBJ2-7; D remains unclear. V gave up 0 bases and J gave up 6 bases, with 13 bases separating them. Germline V gene data show CDR1 as SGHNT and CDR2 as YYREEE (reference sequence). The CDR3 loop spans 14 amino acids. The DNA for the CDR3 is TGTGCCAGCAGCTTGGGAAGTCTCAAGGGCGAGCAGTACTTC. Translation gives CASSLGSLKGEQYF.

The chain joins TRBV5-6 to TRBJ1-4; D is uncertain. The V end was cut by 2 bases, the J end by 8 bases, with 13 bases between. The CDR3 runs to 14 residues. Germline V lookup: CDR1 SGHDT, CDR2 YYEEEE. In nucleotides, the CDR3 is TGTGCCAGCAGCTTCGGGAGAGTGCGGGAAAAACTGTTTTTT. Encoded protein: CASSFGRVREKLFF.

Only one count was recorded for this clone. The chain carries TRBV2 and TRBJ2-7; 9 bases align to TRBD2. J was trimmed by 0 bases and V by 4 bases; bases with no gene match: 1. Per the germline V gene, CDR1 is SNHLY and CDR2 is FYNNEI. The CDR3 has 14 residues. CDR3 protein: CASSGTSDSYEQYF. Here the CDR3 DNA reads TGTGCCAGCAGTGGGACTAGCGACTCCTACGAGCAGTACTTC. Looking up the rest from reference TRBV2 and TRBJ2-7 gives the full variable domain: EPEVTQTPSHQVTQMGQEVILRCVPISNHLYFYWYRQILGQKVEFLVSFYNNEISEKSEIFDDQFSVERPDGSNFTLKIRSTKLEDSAMYFCASSGTSDSYEQYFGPGTRLTVT.

The CDR3 DNA reads as TGTGCCAGCAGTCCTTTCCACAGGGCAGAACACGGCTACACCTTC. It specifies CASSPFHRAEHGYTF. The V and J genes are TRBV6-5 and TRBJ1-2; perhaps TRBD1 as D (6 bases). The length of the CDR3 is 15 residues. V was pared by 5 bases and J by 8 bases, with 21 bases between. In germline, CDR1 is MNHEY, CDR2 SVGAGI.

The V gene is TRBV29-1, the J gene TRBJ1-3; no firm D call. This CDR3 contains 11 residues. V lost 3 bases and J 3 bases, leaving 3 bases between the germline ends. Germline V gives CDR1 SQVTM, CDR2 ANQGSEA. CDR3 in amino acids: CSVEYGNTIYF. CDR3 in DNA: TGCAGCGTTGAGTATGGAAACACCATATATTTT.